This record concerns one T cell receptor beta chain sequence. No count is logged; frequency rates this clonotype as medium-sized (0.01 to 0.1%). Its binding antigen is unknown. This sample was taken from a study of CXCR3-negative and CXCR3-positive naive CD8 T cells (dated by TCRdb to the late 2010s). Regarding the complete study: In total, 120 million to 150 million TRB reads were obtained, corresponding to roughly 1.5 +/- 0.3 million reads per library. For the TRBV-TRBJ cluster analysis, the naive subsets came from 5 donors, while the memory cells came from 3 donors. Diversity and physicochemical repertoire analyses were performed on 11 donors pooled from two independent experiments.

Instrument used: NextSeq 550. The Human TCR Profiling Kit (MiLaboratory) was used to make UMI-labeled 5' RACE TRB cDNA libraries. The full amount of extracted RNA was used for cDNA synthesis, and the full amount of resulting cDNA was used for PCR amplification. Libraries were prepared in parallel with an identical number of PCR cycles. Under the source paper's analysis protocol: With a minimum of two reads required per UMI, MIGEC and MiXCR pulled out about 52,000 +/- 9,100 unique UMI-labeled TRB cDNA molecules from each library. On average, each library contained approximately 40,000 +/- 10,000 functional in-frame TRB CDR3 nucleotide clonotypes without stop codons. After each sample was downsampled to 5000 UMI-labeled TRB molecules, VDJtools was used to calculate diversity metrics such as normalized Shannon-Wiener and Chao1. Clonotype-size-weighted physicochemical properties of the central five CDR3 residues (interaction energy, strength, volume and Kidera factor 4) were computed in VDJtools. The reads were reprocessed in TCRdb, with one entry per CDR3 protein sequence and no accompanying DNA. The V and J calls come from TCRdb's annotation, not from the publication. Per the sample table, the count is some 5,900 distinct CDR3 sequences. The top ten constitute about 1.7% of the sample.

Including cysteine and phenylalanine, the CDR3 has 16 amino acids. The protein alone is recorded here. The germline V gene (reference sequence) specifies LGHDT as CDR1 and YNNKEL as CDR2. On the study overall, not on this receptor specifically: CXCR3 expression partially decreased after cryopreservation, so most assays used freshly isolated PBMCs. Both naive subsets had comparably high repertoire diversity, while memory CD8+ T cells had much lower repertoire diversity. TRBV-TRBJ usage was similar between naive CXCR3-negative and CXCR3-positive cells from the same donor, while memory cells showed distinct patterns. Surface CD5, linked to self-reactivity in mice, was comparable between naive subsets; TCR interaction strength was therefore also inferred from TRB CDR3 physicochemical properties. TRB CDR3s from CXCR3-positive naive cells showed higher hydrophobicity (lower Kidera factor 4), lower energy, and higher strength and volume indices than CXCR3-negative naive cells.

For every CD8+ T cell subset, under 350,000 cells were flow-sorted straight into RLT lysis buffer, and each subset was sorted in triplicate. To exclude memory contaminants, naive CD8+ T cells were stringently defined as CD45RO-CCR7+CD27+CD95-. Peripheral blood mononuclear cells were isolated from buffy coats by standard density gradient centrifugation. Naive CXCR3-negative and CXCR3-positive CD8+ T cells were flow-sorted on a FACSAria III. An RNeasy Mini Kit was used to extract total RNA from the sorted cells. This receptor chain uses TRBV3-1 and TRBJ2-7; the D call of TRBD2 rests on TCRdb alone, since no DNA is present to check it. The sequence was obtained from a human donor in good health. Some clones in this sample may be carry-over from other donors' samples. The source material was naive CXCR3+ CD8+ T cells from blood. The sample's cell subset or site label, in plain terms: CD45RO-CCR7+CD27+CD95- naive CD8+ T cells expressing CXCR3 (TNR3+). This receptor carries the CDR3 CASSQDRQAGSYEQYF.